This T cell receptor (beta chain) emerged from a study of blood T cell repertoires in COVID-19. This clone has only a few counts. Germline V lookup: CDR1 SGHNT, CDR2 YENEEA. The CDR3 runs to 14 residues. Trimming cost V 5 bases and J 6 bases; bases outside gene matches: 7. Method: immunoSEQ multiplex PCR; TCRdb's copy keeps in-frame clones and lacks some. The table includes 150,000 to 200,000 clones, less than 85% detected once. In terms of age and location, participants ranged from roughly 18 to 100 years and lived in about 25 US areas. Resolution of symptoms, clearance, or two negative PCRs was present in recovered Cohort 3 donors.

This chain links TRBV11-3 with TRBJ1-5, with 7 nucleotides matching TRBD1. The sequencing input was PBMCs or T cells enriched from blood (not recorded which). The receptor's source is a man aged 45-60 years who had recovered from COVID-19. The CDR3 here is CASSPRQGCQPQHF. The CDR3 DNA reads as TGTGCCAGCAGCCCTAGACAGGGCTGTCAGCCCCAGCATTTT.